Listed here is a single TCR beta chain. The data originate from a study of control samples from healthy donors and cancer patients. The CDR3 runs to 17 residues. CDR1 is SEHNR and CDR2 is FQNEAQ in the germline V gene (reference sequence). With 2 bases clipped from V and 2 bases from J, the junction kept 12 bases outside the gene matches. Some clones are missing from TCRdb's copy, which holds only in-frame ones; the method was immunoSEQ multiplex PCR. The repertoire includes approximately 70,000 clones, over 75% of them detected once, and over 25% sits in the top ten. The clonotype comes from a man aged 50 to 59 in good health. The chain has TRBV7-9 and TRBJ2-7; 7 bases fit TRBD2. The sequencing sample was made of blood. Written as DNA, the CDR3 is TGTGCCAGCAGCTTAAGGGGTTTTACTAGCGAAACCTACGAGCAGTACTTC. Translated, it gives CASSLRGFTSETYEQYF.